Sequencing of this T cell receptor (beta chain) was carried out in a study of CD8+CD57+ T cells in acquired aplastic anemia. General study results and limits: Twenty-nine CD8+ CDR3 sequences were shared between patients and controls.

Details on this clonotype: Its antigen is currently unknown.

TCR beta VDJ combinations and CDR3 sequences were profiled from genomic DNA. TCRdb itself ran the reads through MiXCR, one entry per CDR3 protein. The sample shows around 170,000 distinct CDR3 sequences, around 60% of them seen only once. The sequenced material came from sorted CD4+, CD8+, or CD8+CD57+ T cells (not recorded which) from PBMCs. This clonotype originated in a human donor in good health.

CDR3: CATQRGEETQYF. CDR3 sequence (DNA): TGTGCCACACAAAGGGGAGAGGAGACCCAGTACTTC. V usage is TRBV5-6 and J usage is TRBJ2-5; possibly TRBD1 or TRBD2 for D (5 bases each). Germline-derived CDR1 and CDR2 are SGHDT and YYEEEE. The CDR3 sequence is 12 residues long. V was clipped by 9 bases and J by 5 bases, with 14 bases between them.